Listed here are 20 T cell receptor beta chains from one sample, sequenced in a study of blood T cell repertoires in COVID-19. Using immunoSEQ multiplex PCR, the repertoire was profiled, and TCRdb retains in-frame clones only, with some absent. The table has some 500,000 clones, approximately 88% seen once. The sample taken for sequencing was peripheral blood. These receptors all stem from a woman aged 45-65 years with COVID-19, enrolled during active disease.

The J gene is TRBJ1-2, the V gene TRBV19, with 7 bases matching TRBD1. Per germline, CDR1 LNHDA and CDR2 SQIVND (reference sequence). The trim removed 6 bases at V and 4 bases at J, leaving 14 bases unmatched. CDR3 length equals 16 residues. The CDR3 is CASSPPDRVLRYGYTF. Written as DNA, the CDR3 is TGTGCCAGTAGCCCCCCTGACAGGGTTTTACGCTATGGCTACACCTTC.

The CDR3 loop reads CASSLRQVIGNSPLHF. The CDR3 nucleotides read TGCGCCAGCAGCTTGCGACAGGTTATCGGTAATTCACCCCTCCACTTT. V gene TRBV5-1 combines with J gene TRBJ1-6; possibly TRBD1 for D (6 bases). V shed 1 base and J shed 6 bases, with 14 bases lying between them. Germline lookup yields CDR1 SGHRS and CDR2 YFSETQ. The CDR3 has 16 amino acids.

V and J are TRBV6-5 and TRBJ2-7; 8 positions match TRBD2. CDR3 size: 12 residues. Germline V gene sequence: CDR1 MNHEY, CDR2 SVGAGI. Trimming cost V 8 bases and J 3 bases; bases outside gene matches: 3. The CDR3 sequence: CASREGLYEQYF. In nucleotides, the CDR3 is TGTGCCAGCCGGGAGGGTCTCTACGAGCAGTACTTC.

The rearrangement uses TRBV3-1 (or the pseudogene TRBV3-2) and TRBJ2-1, with a possible D match to TRBD1 (5 bases). This CDR3 is 13 amino acids long. Trimming took off 1 base at V and 7 bases at J, with 8 bases between the two ends. Germline lookup yields CDR1 LGHDT and CDR2 YNNKEL (reference sequence). Here the CDR3 reads CASSQGRGNEQFF. The CDR3 bases are TGTGCCAGCAGCCAAGGAAGGGGAAATGAGCAGTTCTTC.

The V and J genes are TRBV9 and TRBJ2-3, with TRBD2 matching over 10 bases. Trimming at V came to 4 bases and at J to 0 bases, leaving 5 bases not matched to a gene. CDR3 length: 16 amino acids. Germline V gene sequence: CDR1 SGDLS, CDR2 YYNGEE. In DNA form, the CDR3 reads TGTGCCAGCAGCCCCACTAGCGGGATTAGCACAGATACGCAGTATTTT. It specifies CASSPTSGISTDTQYF.

This clone was counted a few times. The chain has TRBV3-1 (or the pseudogene TRBV3-2) and TRBJ1-1, with unresolved D. The germline V gene has CDR1 LGHDT and CDR2 YNNKEL (reference sequence). CDR3 length equals 14 residues. Trimming stripped 4 bases from V and 6 bases from J, with 15 bases between. CDR3 in amino acids: CASSLSGRAAEAFF. CDR3 sequence (DNA): TGTGCCAGCAGCCTTAGCGGGAGGGCCGCTGAAGCTTTCTTT.

CDR3 sequence: CASSRRTSPTGGTYEQYF. CDR3 nucleotides: TGCGCCAGCAGTCGAAGGACGAGCCCGACCGGGGGGACCTACGAGCAGTACTTC. The rearrangement joins TRBV23-1 to TRBJ2-7; 7 bases line up with TRBD2. TRBV23-1 is an open reading frame, and its role is uncertain. This CDR3 region has 18 residues. V lost 4 bases and J lost 2; bases outside the gene matches: 17.

The chain carries TRBV11-1 and TRBJ1-1; D uncertain. The ends were cut back, 3 bases at V and 1 base at J, with 6 bases in the middle. CDR3 size: 13 residues. Germline lookup yields CDR1 SGHAT and CDR2 FQDESV (reference sequence). The CDR3 DNA reads TGTGCCAGCAGCTTTGGAGGGAACACTGAAGCTTTCTTT. Its translation: CASSFGGNTEAFF.

This chain connects TRBV5-4 to TRBJ1-2; D is uncertain. Looked up from germline, CDR1 is SGHNT and CDR2 is YYREEE (reference sequence). V shed 4 bases and J shed 10 bases, with 20 bases lying between them. There are 14 residues in the CDR3. As DNA, the CDR3 is TGTGCCAGCAGCCGGGAAGGAGGGCTACCCACCTACACCTTC. Its protein product is CASSREGGLPTYTF. Combining the CDR3 with reference TRBV5-4 and TRBJ1-2 gives the whole variable domain ETGVTQSPTHLIKTRGQQVTLRCSSQSGHNTVSWYQQALGQGPQFIFQYYREEENGRGNFPPRFSGLQFPNYSSELNVNALELDDSALYLCASSREGGLPTYTFGSGTRLTVV.

The chain carries TRBV27 and TRBJ1-2; 9 nucleotides align to TRBD1. The length of the CDR3 is 17 residues. V was pared by 10 bases and J by 7 bases, with 22 bases of the junction left unmatched. Germline V gene data show CDR1 as MNHEY and CDR2 as SMNVEV (reference sequence). In DNA form, the CDR3 reads TGTGCCATCCCGCCGTTACTATTAGGACAGGGGACGGCTGGCTACACCTTC. Amino acids: CAIPPLLLGQGTAGYTF.

V is TRBV6-1 and J is TRBJ1-2, with 7 positions matching TRBD1. With V trimmed by 4 bases and J by 2 bases, 16 bases remained unmatched. Germline CDR1 and CDR2: MNHNS and SASEGT. The CDR3 loop spans 18 amino acids. The CDR3 region has the DNA TGTGCCAGCAGTGTTATTCATCGCCGGGACAGAAAGAACTATGGCTACACCTTC. It translates to CASSVIHRRDRKNYGYTF.

The V gene is TRBV30, the J gene TRBJ1-1; D may be TRBD1 (6 bases). CDR1 and CDR2 (germline): GTSNPN, SVGIG (reference sequence). The V gene lost 4 bases and the J gene lost 0 bases, with 15 bases spanning the gap. The CDR3 covers 15 residues. CDR3 loop: CAWTTRGSMNTEAFF. The CDR3 nucleotides read TGTGCCTGGACCACCAGGGGCTCCATGAACACTGAAGCTTTCTTT.

This rearrangement joins TRBV5-4 to TRBJ1-6, with a possible D match to TRBD1 (5 bases). Trimming stripped 0 bases from V and 7 bases from J, with 11 bases between. The CDR3 has 15 residues. The germline V gene encodes CDR1 SGHNT and CDR2 YYREEE (reference sequence). The CDR3 sequence is CASSLDGRANSPLHF. In DNA form, the CDR3 reads TGTGCCAGCAGCTTGGATGGCAGGGCCAATTCACCCCTCCACTTT.

A word on this clone: Other DNA sequences of this sample code for an identical CDR3. The J gene is TRBJ2-7, the V gene TRBV5-4; 7 bases agree with TRBD1. Germline V gene data show CDR1 as SGHNT and CDR2 as YYREEE (reference sequence). With V trimmed by 4 bases and J by 7 bases, 8 bases remained unmatched. The CDR3 sequence is 13 residues long. The CDR3 coding sequence is TGTGCCAGCAGCCCATGGACAGGTCGGGAGCAGTACTTC. It codes for CASSPWTGREQYF.

The rearrangement joins TRBV5-1 to TRBJ2-4; 10 nucleotides align to TRBD1. CDR3 length: 14 residues. J gave up 8 bases and V 4 bases, and 6 bases lay outside the gene matches. The V gene's germline CDR1 is SGHRS and CDR2 YFSETQ. Written as DNA, the CDR3 is TGCGCCAGCAGCCTCCGGGGACAGGGGTACATTCAGTACTTC. Protein product: CASSLRGQGYIQYF.

V gene TRBV7-8 combines with J gene TRBJ1-5; a weak D match, TRBD1 (6 bases). V lost 7 bases to trimming and J lost 1 base, with 17 bases between them. The CDR3 is made up of 16 amino acids. Germline loops: CDR1 SGHVS, CDR2 FQNEAQ. The CDR3 loop reads CASNSIQGLSNQPQHF. CDR3 DNA: TGTGCCAGCAACTCGATACAGGGTTTAAGCAATCAGCCCCAGCATTTT. The full variable domain, with the rest looked up from reference TRBV7-8 and TRBJ1-5, is GAGVSQSPRYKVAKRGQDVALRCDPISGHVSLFWYQQALGQGPEFLTYFQNEAQLDKSGLPSDRFFAERPEGSVSTLKIQRTQQEDSAVYLCASNSIQGLSNQPQHFGDGTRLSIL.

The gene calls are TRBV2 and TRBJ2-2; tentative D call: TRBD2 (6 bases). This CDR3 region has 17 residues. Between the trimmed V and J ends, which lost 1 base and 2 bases, there was a span of 14 bases. Germline CDR1 reads SNHLY; CDR2 reads FYNNEI. The CDR3 coding sequence is TGTGCCAGCAGTGAAGTGGGGCTAGCGCCTAACACCGGGGAGCTGTTTTTT. This translates into CASSEVGLAPNTGELFF.

This clone has only one observation. The chain combines TRBV15 with TRBJ1-4; the D is unclear. The CDR3 is 16 amino acids. Per the germline V gene, CDR1 is LNHNV and CDR2 is YYDKDF (reference sequence). Trimming stripped 5 bases from V and 0 bases from J, with 13 bases between. The CDR3 bases are TGTGCCACCAGCCCTAGGACTGGTGCAACTAATGAAAAACTGTTTTTT. Translating gives CATSPRTGATNEKLFF.

The gene calls are TRBV30 and TRBJ2-3; a possible D gene is TRBD1 (5 bases). Germline CDR1 reads GTSNPN; CDR2 reads SVGIG (reference sequence). The CDR3 sequence is 13 residues long. Between the trimmed V and J ends, which lost 2 bases and 5 bases, there was a span of 11 bases. In DNA form, the CDR3 reads TGTGCCTGGAGTCAGGGAAGTGGAGATACGCAGTATTTT. Protein sequence: CAWSQGSGDTQYF.

The V call is TRBV28, the J call TRBJ2-7; a possible D gene is TRBD1 (6 bases). Germline-derived CDR1 and CDR2 are MDHEN and SYDVKM. V lost 4 bases and J lost 2, with 12 bases in between. This CDR3 has 14 residues. The CDR3 spells CASSWHAGAYEQYF. CDR3 DNA: TGTGCCAGCAGTTGGCACGCAGGGGCCTACGAGCAGTACTTC.